This T cell receptor (beta chain) was identified in a study of blood T cell repertoires in COVID-19. Those enrolled in Seattle joined during active infection and were followed longitudinally afterward. The germline V gene encodes CDR1 MNHNY and CDR2 SVGAGI (reference sequence). V trimming: 5 bases; J trimming: 6 bases; junction bases outside the gene matches: 12. This CDR3 spans 16 amino acids. In the original analysis: Estimation of nucleated cell counts was performed using reference gene primer amplification. Method: immunoSEQ multiplex PCR; TCRdb's copy keeps in-frame clones and lacks some. That table furnishes V, J and clone size, whereas the DNA furnished D and trimming. Among about 350,000 clones listed, 89% were seen once.

The chain recombines TRBV6-6 with TRBJ1-5, with 8 bases that match TRBD1. The TCR originated in a woman aged 55-70 years with COVID-19, enrolled during active disease. Specimen: peripheral blood. In DNA, the CDR3 is TGTGCCAGCAGTCGAGCACGGACAGGGCCGGGTCAGCCCCAGCATTTT. Protein sequence: CASSRARTGPGQPQHF.